This TCR beta chain is drawn from a study of T cells expressing NK-cell markers. CDR1 and CDR2 from the germline V gene are KGHSH and LQKENI. The CDR3 spans 16 residues. It was by 5'RACE template switching with UMIs that TCR beta cDNA was made. TCRdb reprocessed the 5' RACE reads, with one entry per CDR3 protein and no DNA. The listing contains approximately 440,000 distinct CDR3 sequences. This clonotype was sampled from a woman between 45 and 65 years old in good health. V gene TRBV18 combines with J gene TRBJ2-7; the D gene TCRdb calls, TRBD1, cannot be checked with no DNA. Sequencing was done on a sample of blood T cells: a sorted CD56 or NKG2C T cell subset, CD4+ or CD8+ T cells, or bulk PBMC T cells (not recorded which). Here the CDR3 reads CASSPTTGTITYEQYF.